What follows are 32 T cell receptor beta chains derived from one specimen sequenced in a study of T-cell reconstitution after alpha-beta-depleted transplantation in children. This sample's TCRbeta library carried unique molecular identifier barcodes. TCRdb re-derived calls from the PCR reads in MiXCR, one entry per CDR3 protein. The table records some 490,000 distinct CDR3 sequences, around 13% of them present only once. The sample consisted of PBMCs from the stem cell graft donor, taken from the stem cell graft. These receptors were collected from a human donor who donated a stem cell graft to a child with combined immunodeficiency.

This clonotype was recorded a few times. The chain links TRBV18 to TRBJ2-5, with D unresolved. The germline CDR1 and CDR2 sequences are KGHSH and LQKENI. V was cut by 3 bases and J by 5 bases, with 10 bases left in between. This CDR3 is 13 amino acids long. CDR3 sequence (DNA): TGTGCCAGCTCACCGTCGGCCGTGGAGACCCAGTACTTC. Translated, it gives CASSPSAVETQYF. Filled out from reference TRBV18 and TRBJ2-5, the complete variable domain reads NAGVMQNPRHLVRRRGQEARLRCSPMKGHSHVYWYRQLPEEGLKFMVYLQKENIIDESGMPKERFSAEFPKEGPSILRIQQVVRGDSAAYFCASSPSAVETQYFGPGTRLLVL.

This clonotype was seen a handful of times. The rearrangement uses TRBV5-6 and TRBJ2-7; 7 bases are a match to TRBD2. Trimming at V came to 4 bases and at J to 6 bases, leaving 13 bases not matched to a gene. This CDR3 contains 15 residues. From germline, CDR1 is SGHDT and CDR2 YYEEEE. The CDR3 loop is CASSPLSGRVREQYF. The CDR3 coding sequence is TGTGCCAGCAGCCCTTTAAGTGGGAGGGTCCGCGAGCAGTACTTC.

This clonotype was picked up many times. CDR3 loop: CSGTLWRALGNEQFF. CDR3 DNA sequence: TGCAGTGGCACTCTCTGGCGGGCTTTAGGAAATGAGCAGTTCTTC. The chain combines TRBV20-1 with TRBJ2-1, with D maybe TRBD2 (5 bases). Germline values: CDR1 DFQATT, CDR2 SNEGSKA (reference sequence). The V gene lost 7 bases and the J gene lost 7 bases, with 23 bases spanning the gap. The CDR3 covers 15 residues.

This clonotype was seen ten or more times. The chain employs TRBV12-3 or TRBV12-4 and TRBJ1-1; D perhaps matches TRBD1 (6 bases). The germline V and J ends were trimmed by 5 bases and 1 base, with 17 bases remaining between them. The CDR3 has 16 residues. Here the CDR3 DNA reads TGTGCCAGCAGTCGCCGCCGGGACATAGGGAACACTGAAGCTTTCTTT. Its translation: CASSRRRDIGNTEAFF.

This clonotype was counted at least ten times. The CDR3 nucleotides are TGTGCCAGCAGCCCCAGGTCAGGGATGAACACTGAAGCTTTCTTT. This gives the protein CASSPRSGMNTEAFF. The chain has TRBV5-4 and TRBJ1-1; a weak D match, TRBD1 (5 bases). With 4 bases removed from V and 0 bases from J, the gap between germline ends came to 13 bases. The CDR3 contains 15 residues. Germline CDR1 and CDR2: SGHNT and YYREEE (reference sequence). Drawing the rest from reference TRBV5-4 and TRBJ1-1, the complete variable domain is ETGVTQSPTHLIKTRGQQVTLRCSSQSGHNTVSWYQQALGQGPQFIFQYYREEENGRGNFPPRFSGLQFPNYSSELNVNALELDDSALYLCASSPRSGMNTEAFFGQGTRLTVV.

This clonotype has just a few counts. This chain connects TRBV27 to TRBJ2-1, with D perhaps TRBD2 (5 bases). The CDR3 runs to 14 residues. The germline CDR1 and CDR2 sequences are MNHEY and SMNVEV (reference sequence). Trimming took 6 bases from V and 6 from J, leaving 15 bases between them. This chain's CDR3 is CASRAGLTFNEQFF. In nucleotides, the CDR3 is TGTGCCAGCAGGGCTGGACTTACCTTCAATGAGCAGTTCTTC.

This clonotype was picked up many times. This chain links TRBV11-3 with TRBJ2-5, with TRBD2 identical over 11 bases. CDR3 length: 15 amino acids. Germline V gene sequence: CDR1 SGHNT, CDR2 YENEEA. V lost 1 base, J lost 3 bases, and 1 base stayed unmatched. CDR3 protein: CASSLGGLAEETQYF. The CDR3 DNA follows: TGTGCCAGCAGCTTAGGGGGACTAGCGGAAGAGACCCAGTACTTC.

Ten or more counts support this clonotype. The V gene is TRBV21-1, the J gene TRBJ2-2. TRBV21-1 is labeled a pseudogene. This CDR3 comprises 12 residues. CDR3 nucleotides: TGTGCCAGCAGCAAAGGAGTCGGGGAGCTGTTTTTT. This codes for CASSKGVGELFF.

The rearrangement uses TRBV20-1 and TRBJ2-4; maybe TRBD2 (6 bases). V was shortened by 7 bases and J by 0 bases, with 19 bases between the two germline ends. CDR3 size: 16 residues. CDR1 is DFQATT, CDR2 SNEGSKA, per germline (reference sequence). The CDR3 is CSVMPGTGLAKNIQYF. The CDR3 DNA is TGCAGTGTCATGCCTGGGACTGGCTTAGCCAAAAACATTCAGTACTTC.

This clonotype was detected only a few times. The V call is TRBV5-1, the J call TRBJ2-7, with TRBD2 matching over 10 bases. This CDR3 region has 17 residues. J gave up 3 bases and V 4 bases, and 13 bases lay outside the gene matches. The germline CDR1 and CDR2 sequences are SGHRS and YFSETQ. CDR3 protein: CASSPLAGGAVVYEQYF. Here the CDR3 DNA reads TGCGCCAGCAGCCCCTTAGCGGGAGGAGCCGTAGTCTACGAGCAGTACTTC.

In its sample, this clonotype was seen a few times. V gene TRBV6-2 or TRBV6-3 combines with J gene TRBJ2-5, with D unclear. Looked up from germline, CDR1 is MNHEY and CDR2 is SVGEGT. The CDR3 sequence is 13 residues long. The V gene lost 6 bases and the J gene lost 6 bases, with 14 bases spanning the gap. CDR3 nucleotides: TGTGCCAGCAGCCCCTTAGGGCCCAAGACCCAGTACTTC. This encodes CASSPLGPKTQYF.

As DNA, the CDR3 is TGTGCCAGCAGTTATTTCGGCCCGGGCGTGGATACGCAGTATTTT. As protein: CASSYFGPGVDTQYF. The chain employs TRBV6-2 or TRBV6-3 and TRBJ2-3; D unresolved. Germline CDR1 reads MNHEY; CDR2 reads SVGEGT. This CDR3 has 15 amino acids. V dropped 3 bases and J dropped 6 bases, with 16 bases sitting between them.

The CDR3 sequence is CASRPASGHYTGELFF. The CDR3 region has the DNA TGTGCCAGCAGACCTGCTTCCGGACACTACACCGGGGAGCTGTTTTTT. This chain uses TRBV6-2 or TRBV6-3 with TRBJ2-2; a weak D match, TRBD1 (5 bases). This CDR3 is built from 16 residues. Germline CDR1 MNHEY, CDR2 SVGEGT. Trimming pared 6 bases from V and 3 bases from J, leaving 17 bases between.

V gene TRBV19 combines with J gene TRBJ1-1, with 7 bases fitting TRBD1. With V trimmed by 6 bases and J by 7 bases, 11 bases remained unmatched. The CDR3 is 14 amino acids. Germline CDR1 reads LNHDA; CDR2 reads SQIVND (reference sequence). In nucleotides, the CDR3 is TGTGCCAGTAGAGTACAGGGGCCGGCGAATGAAGCTTTCTTT. Amino acids: CASRVQGPANEAFF.

The chain recombines TRBV27 with TRBJ2-1; D unclear. Germline V lookup: CDR1 MNHEY, CDR2 SMNVEV (reference sequence). The CDR3 contains 14 residues. Trimming pared 5 bases from V and 4 bases from J, leaving 12 bases between. The CDR3 DNA reads as TGTGCCAGCAGTCCCCCCGCAGTGTACAATGAGCAGTTCTTC. This translates into CASSPPAVYNEQFF.

This clonotype was counted a few times. This chain links TRBV6-1 with TRBJ2-2; 9 nucleotides line up with TRBD2. Germline V gives CDR1 MNHNS, CDR2 SASEGT. The CDR3 runs to 17 residues. Trimming cost V 6 bases and J 0 bases; bases outside gene matches: 8. In nucleotides, the CDR3 is TGTGCCAGCAGCCAGACTAGCGGAGGGACGAACACCGGGGAGCTGTTTTTT. This translates into CASSQTSGGTNTGELFF.

This clonotype was observed many times. CDR3 nucleotide sequence: TGTGCCAGCAGCCCCGGAGGGGTTCGTGTTGGCGGGGAGCTGTTTTTT. Translation: CASSPGGVRVGGELFF. The chain is built from TRBV12-3 or TRBV12-4 and TRBJ2-2; perhaps TRBD2 as D (6 bases). CDR3 length: 16 amino acids. The germline V and J ends were trimmed by 6 bases and 7 bases, with 21 bases remaining between them.

The chain joins TRBV29-1 to TRBJ2-3; unclear D gene. V was pared by 1 base and J by 0 bases, with 5 bases between. The CDR3 consists of 13 residues. Germline CDR1 SQVTM, CDR2 ANQGSEA. CDR3 region: CSVEAGSTDTQYF. The DNA for the CDR3 is TGCAGCGTTGAAGCGGGCAGCACAGATACGCAGTATTTT.

The V call is TRBV27, the J call TRBJ2-2; D is possibly TRBD1 (5 bases). Germline V gene data show CDR1 as MNHEY and CDR2 as SMNVEV (reference sequence). The CDR3 is 16 residues long. Trimming shortened V by 5 bases and J by 6 bases, and 19 bases separated the two germline ends. The DNA for the CDR3 is TGTGCCAGCAGTACCATAGAGGACAACAAAGCCGGGGAGCTGTTTTTT. This codes for CASSTIEDNKAGELFF.

The chain carries TRBV24-1 and TRBJ1-5; possibly TRBD1 for D (6 bases). Germline V CDR1 and CDR2: KGHDR, SFDVKD. The CDR3 spans 16 residues. V was pared by 4 bases and J by 5 bases, with 17 bases between. The CDR3 DNA sequence: TGTGCCACCAGTGACCCGACAGGAGGTGGGGATCAGCCCCAGCATTTT. It specifies CATSDPTGGGDQPQHF.

This sequence joins TRBV5-5 and TRBJ1-6; no reliable D call. The V end lost 0 bases, the J end lost 7 bases, and 11 bases lay between the germline ends. The CDR3 sequence is 15 residues long. The germline gives CDR1 SGHKS, CDR2 YYEKEE (reference sequence). The CDR3 bases are TGTGCCAGCAGCTTGGTTTCAGGTGGAAATTCACCCCTCCACTTT. Translated, it gives CASSLVSGGNSPLHF.

This chain's CDR3 is CASSRATSGSNTGELFF. The CDR3, as DNA: TGCGCCAGCAGCCGCGCGACTAGCGGGAGTAACACCGGGGAGCTGTTTTTT. This rearrangement joins TRBV4-3 to TRBJ2-2, with TRBD2 identical over 12 bases. The CDR3 loop spans 17 amino acids. J was trimmed by 2 bases and V by 4 bases; bases with no gene match: 5. Germline V CDR1 and CDR2: LGHNA, YSLEER.

V gene TRBV12-3 or TRBV12-4 combines with J gene TRBJ2-7, with 9 positions matching TRBD2. The trim removed 6 bases at V and 4 bases at J, leaving 10 bases unmatched. The CDR3 spans 15 residues. The CDR3 region has the DNA TGTGCCAGCAGCCCGGCCCCTAGCGGGGTTTACGAGCAGTACTTC. Its protein product is CASSPAPSGVYEQYF.

This clonotype occurred many times. The V gene is TRBV9, the J gene TRBJ2-1; D unresolved. The germline CDR1 and CDR2 sequences are SGDLS and YYNGEE. CDR3 length equals 14 residues. V gave up 0 bases and J gave up 6 bases, with 10 bases separating them. Here the CDR3 DNA reads TGTGCCAGCAGCGTAGCAAACAGACCCAATGAGCAGTTCTTC. Its protein is CASSVANRPNEQFF.

Regarding this clonotype: One end of the junction is discordant with germline, which a read error may explain. The V call is TRBV12-5, the J call TRBJ2-6, with D possibly matching TRBD1 (8 bases). Germline assignment: CDR1 LGHNT and CDR2 FRNRAP. This CDR3 spans 17 amino acids. The CDR3 loop is CASATYRGGSGANVMTF. The DNA of the CDR3 is TGTGCTAGTGCCACCTACAGGGGGGGGTCTGGGGCCAACGTCATGACTTTC.

The chain uses TRBV2 and TRBJ1-1; the D is unclear. The CDR3 consists of 15 residues. The germline V gene has CDR1 SNHLY and CDR2 FYNNEI. V lost 2 bases and J lost 5, with 15 bases in between. CDR3 DNA: TGTGCCAGCAGTGAAACCCAGAACGGGAAGACTGAAGCTTTCTTT. Translation gives CASSETQNGKTEAFF.

This rearrangement joins TRBV9 to TRBJ1-1; TRBD1 aligns across 9 bases. J was trimmed by 10 bases and V by 3 bases; bases with no gene match: 13. The CDR3 extends over 15 amino acids. Germline CDR1 is SGDLS and CDR2 is YYNGEE. The CDR3, as DNA: TGTGCCAGCAGCGGAGGCCCGGGACAGGGCATCGGAGCTTTCTTT. Translation: CASSGGPGQGIGAFF.

The chain links TRBV15 to TRBJ2-3; tentative D call: TRBD2 (6 bases). There are 12 residues in the CDR3. CDR1 LNHNV and CDR2 YYDKDF come from the germline V gene (reference sequence). V dropped 8 bases and J dropped 10 bases, with 16 bases sitting between them. The CDR3 sequence: CATESDAGPQYF. CDR3 sequence (DNA): TGTGCCACCGAATCGGACGCGGGGCCGCAGTATTTT.

This clonotype has a handful of counts. This chain uses TRBV12-3 or TRBV12-4 with TRBJ2-5, with 9 nucleotides matching TRBD2. Germline trimming cut 2 bases from V and 4 bases from J; bases unmatched to any gene: 5. CDR3 length: 15 amino acids. The CDR3 nucleotides read TGTGCCAGCAGTTTAATAGCGGGGGTGGTAGAGACCCAGTACTTC. Its protein product is CASSLIAGVVETQYF.

The gene calls are TRBV5-5 and TRBJ2-2, with 13 bases fitting TRBD2. Germline CDR1 SGHKS, CDR2 YYEKEE (reference sequence). The CDR3 spans 18 residues. The V and J ends lost 6 bases and 4 bases, in that order; junction bases with no gene match: 12. The CDR3 DNA sequence: TGTGCCAGCACCGGGAGGGGACTAGCGGGGCCGCGCACCGGGGAGCTGTTTTTT. Its translation is CASTGRGLAGPRTGELFF.

The rearrangement links TRBV29-1 to TRBJ2-3; 9 bases are a match to TRBD2. Germline CDR1 is SQVTM and CDR2 is ANQGSEA. V trimming: 6 bases; J trimming: 3 bases; junction bases outside the gene matches: 4. The CDR3 runs 13 residues. The CDR3 here is CSVLAGDTDTQYF. CDR3 bases: TGCAGCGTCTTAGCGGGGGATACAGATACGCAGTATTTT.

The chain employs TRBV6-5 and TRBJ2-6; D possibly corresponds to TRBD2 (6 bases). The CDR3 is 19 amino acids. V was pared by 0 bases and J by 0 bases, with 15 bases between. Germline V gene lookup returns CDR1 MNHEY and CDR2 SVGAGI. CDR3 loop: CASSYSRREPFSGANVLTF. Here the CDR3 DNA reads TGTGCCAGCAGTTACTCGAGGAGGGAACCCTTCTCTGGGGCCAACGTCCTGACTTTC.